This T cell receptor (beta chain) was identified during a study of response to subunit inactivated influenza vaccine. Study-level findings and limits: Each seasonal influenza vaccination recruits few new T cells, the authors suggested.

MiXCR, run by TCRdb on the RT-PCR reads, gives a single entry per CDR3 protein. The sample yields 300,000 to 350,000 distinct CDR3 sequences, approximately 20% seen once. With respect to this clonotype: No antigen is known for it.

From germline, CDR1 is SGHAT and CDR2 FQNNGV. V was clipped by 4 bases and J by 2 bases, with 12 bases between them. CDR3 size: 14 residues. V gene TRBV11-2 combines with J gene TRBJ2-7; D remains unclear. The clonotype was recovered from a man aged 45 to 75 who received an inactivated influenza vaccine. The starting material was PBMCs from blood, obtained approximately 22 months after vaccination. The CDR3 DNA is TGTGCCAGCAGCTCCCTCGGCGGAACCTACGAGCAGTACTTC. Translated, it gives CASSSLGGTYEQYF.